These 10 T cell receptor beta chains share one sample of origin, sequenced in a study of T cells in Graves' hyperthyroidism and ophthalmopathy. Template material for amplifying TCR beta CDR3 regions consisted of RNA transcripts. First-round RT-PCR of the TCR CDR3 relied on the HTBI primer set. Using its own MiXCR run on the multiplex PCR reads, TCRdb lists one record per CDR3 protein. The data show approximately 590,000 distinct CDR3 sequences, with approximately 14% seen just once and around 6.6% held by the top ten. The specimen sequenced was blood. The origin of the receptors is a young woman with Graves' hyperthyroidism.

A few counts support this clonotype. V usage is TRBV4-3 and J usage is TRBJ2-3; the D is unclear. Trimming stripped 0 bases from V and 1 base from J, with 8 bases between. Germline CDR1 LGHNA, CDR2 YSLEER. The CDR3 loop spans 15 amino acids. As DNA, the CDR3 is TGCGCCAGCAGCCAAGAAGGCGGAGGCACAGATACGCAGTATTTT. Translating it yields CASSQEGGGTDTQYF.

This clonotype has only a few counts. This may be a read error, as it is one base from a much larger clone. J is TRBJ2-5 and V is TRBV5-5, with TRBD1 matching 7 bases. The CDR3 contains 17 residues. CDR1 is SGHKS and CDR2 is YYEKEE in the germline V gene (reference sequence). The CDR3 spells CASSFQLTWDSQEAQYF. Here the CDR3 DNA reads TGTGCCAGCAGCTTCCAGCTTACCTGGGACAGCCAAGAGGCCCAGTACTTC.

Many counts were recorded for this clonotype. The genes are TRBV20-1 and TRBJ2-1, with 11 bases identical to TRBD2. Losses at the gene ends were 5 bases for V and 7 bases for J; bases not matched to a gene: 7. Germline V gene sequence: CDR1 DFQATT, CDR2 SNEGSKA (reference sequence). The CDR3 length is 14 residues. The CDR3 nucleotides read TGCAGTGCTGGAAGGACTAGCGGGCCTAATGAGCAGTTCTTC. Translation gives CSAGRTSGPNEQFF.

This clonotype was found many times. The chain joins TRBV28 to TRBJ2-3, with D tentatively TRBD1 (6 bases). The CDR3 has 17 residues. Trimming left V 5 bases short and J 2 bases short, with 20 bases between. CDR1 and CDR2 from the germline V gene are MDHEN and SYDVKM. CDR3 sequence: CASSPGSGQGYTDTQYF. The CDR3 bases are TGTGCCAGCAGTCCTGGAAGCGGTCAGGGGTACACAGATACGCAGTATTTT.

The gene calls are TRBV27 and TRBJ2-1; 9 positions match TRBD2. Per germline, CDR1 MNHEY and CDR2 SMNVEV (reference sequence). The CDR3 is 15 amino acids. The V and J ends lost 5 bases and 9 bases, in that order; junction bases with no gene match: 11. The CDR3 loop reads CASSLTIAGVGEQFF. CDR3 coding DNA: TGTGCCAGCAGTCTTACCATAGCGGGAGTGGGTGAGCAGTTCTTC.

This clonotype was observed a few times. The gene calls are TRBV20-1 and TRBJ1-2; 9 bases are a match to TRBD1. Germline CDR1 is DFQATT and CDR2 is SNEGSKA (reference sequence). Trimming took 6 bases from V and 8 from J; bases not matched to a gene: 7. The CDR3 has 12 amino acids. The CDR3 loop reads CSAKQGARGYTF. The CDR3 bases are TGCAGTGCCAAACAGGGGGCGCGGGGCTACACCTTC.

This clonotype showed up many times. The chain recombines TRBV20-1 with TRBJ2-3; 9 bases align to TRBD1. The CDR3 contains 16 residues. Germline loops: CDR1 DFQATT, CDR2 SNEGSKA (reference sequence). V lost 6 bases and J lost 3; bases outside the gene matches: 13. CDR3 sequence: CSANQNDRGSTDTQYF. In DNA, the CDR3 is TGCAGTGCAAACCAAAACGACAGGGGGTCGACAGATACGCAGTATTTT.

At least ten counts were recorded for this clonotype. The rearrangement joins TRBV11-2 to TRBJ2-5, with 12 positions matching TRBD2. The ends lost 4 bases at V and 5 bases at J; junction bases unmatched: 8. Germline V CDR1 and CDR2: SGHAT, FQNNGV. This CDR3 has 16 residues. In DNA form, the CDR3 reads TGTGCCAGCAGCTGGCACGAGCTAGCGGGAGGGGAGACCCAGTACTTC. Translated: CASSWHELAGGETQYF.

The V gene is TRBV12-3 or TRBV12-4, the J gene TRBJ2-3; TRBD1 agrees at 7 bases. V trimming: 3 bases; J trimming: 4 bases; junction bases outside the gene matches: 4. The CDR3 is made up of 14 amino acids. For the CDR3, the DNA is TGTGCCAGCAGTTTTGACAGGGAAGCAGATACGCAGTATTTT. Translating gives CASSFDREADTQYF.

This chain joins TRBV18 and TRBJ1-1; D call uncertain. CDR1 KGHSH and CDR2 LQKENI come from the germline V gene. The V end was cut by 3 bases, the J end by 4 bases, with 9 bases between. The CDR3 runs to 13 residues. CDR3 DNA: TGTGCCAGCTCACCGACCGGTCCCACTGAAGCTTTCTTT. This sequence encodes CASSPTGPTEAFF.